Below are 31 T cell receptor beta chains sequenced from a single sample in a study of blood T cells in healthy people across ages. With a J-beta primer mix and a sample-barcoded 5' primer, a second PCR ran about 6 to 11 cycles. TCRdb used MiXCR to reprocess the 5' RACE reads, holding one entry per CDR3 protein. The sample records approximately 1,700,000 distinct CDR3 sequences, roughly 43% being singletons. Sequenced sample: blood. All receptors come from a human donor in good health.

This clonotype was counted only a few times. The chain combines TRBV20-1 with TRBJ2-6; perhaps TRBD1 as D (5 bases). This CDR3 spans 15 amino acids. The ends were cut back, 2 bases at V and 0 bases at J, with 8 bases in the middle. Germline V gene lookup returns CDR1 DFQATT and CDR2 SNEGSKA (reference sequence). CDR3 coding DNA: TGCAGTGCTAGATCGCAGGGCTCTGGGGCCAACGTCCTGACTTTC. Translation: CSARSQGSGANVLTF.

This chain uses TRBV5-6 with TRBJ1-1; D not certain. The V gene lost 0 bases and the J gene lost 7 bases, with 10 bases spanning the gap. This CDR3 has 13 amino acids. CDR1 and CDR2 (germline): SGHDT, YYEEEE. CDR3: CASSLESGSEAFF. The CDR3 bases are TGTGCCAGCAGCTTGGAAAGTGGCAGTGAAGCTTTCTTT.

This clonotype was picked up a small number of times. This chain joins TRBV27 and TRBJ2-1; no firm D call. Germline CDR1 reads MNHEY; CDR2 reads SMNVEV (reference sequence). The ends were cut back, 6 bases at V and 0 bases at J, with 9 bases in the middle. This CDR3 is built from 14 residues. The CDR3 protein is CASRIVSSYNEQFF. The CDR3 DNA sequence: TGTGCCAGCAGGATCGTAAGCTCCTACAATGAGCAGTTCTTC.

The J gene is TRBJ2-7, the V gene TRBV5-6; maybe TRBD1 (5 bases). In germline, CDR1 is SGHDT, CDR2 YYEEEE. This CDR3 has 16 amino acids. The ends were cut back, 3 bases at V and 3 bases at J, with 19 bases in the middle. The CDR3 region is CASSSTPTETNYEQYF. CDR3 coding DNA: TGTGCCAGCAGCTCTACACCGACAGAAACCAACTACGAGCAGTACTTC. Combining the CDR3 with reference TRBV5-6 and TRBJ2-7 gives the whole variable domain DAGVTQSPTHLIKTRGQQVTLRCSPKSGHDTVSWYQQALGQGPQFIFQYYEEEERQRGNFPDRFSGHQFPNYSSELNVNALLLGDSALYLCASSSTPTETNYEQYFGPGTRLTVT.

The chain carries TRBV9 and TRBJ1-3; D is undetermined. V lost 3 bases and J 3 bases, leaving 7 bases between the germline ends. The CDR3 is 13 amino acids. Germline-derived CDR1 and CDR2 are SGDLS and YYNGEE. The CDR3 here is CASSGPDGNTIYF. The CDR3 coding sequence is TGTGCCAGCAGCGGGCCGGATGGAAACACCATATATTTT.

The chain is built from TRBV15 and TRBJ2-5; either TRBD1 or TRBD2 may supply D (5 bases each). The germline V gene encodes CDR1 LNHNV and CDR2 YYDKDF (reference sequence). V lost 3 bases, J lost 5 bases, and 16 bases lay in between. The CDR3 has 15 amino acids. CDR3 residues: CATSRSPGTGETQYF. CDR3 nucleotides: TGTGCCACCAGCAGGAGCCCCGGGACCGGGGAGACCCAGTACTTC.

This rearrangement joins TRBV5-1 to TRBJ1-3; D gene uncertain. V gave up 4 bases and J gave up 0 bases, with 20 bases separating them. The V gene's germline CDR1 is SGHRS and CDR2 YFSETQ. This CDR3 comprises 18 residues. The CDR3 loop is CASSHLYSDVDSGNTIYF. As DNA, the CDR3 is TGCGCCAGCAGCCACCTATATTCGGACGTCGACTCTGGAAACACCATATATTTT.

The chain has TRBV7-3 and TRBJ2-7; 9 nucleotides line up with TRBD1. Germline CDR1 SGHTA, CDR2 FQGTGA. The ends lost 5 bases at V and 4 bases at J; junction bases unmatched: 9. The CDR3 runs to 15 residues. CDR3 protein: CASSKGGGQGYEQYF. The CDR3 nucleotides are TGTGCCAGCAGCAAGGGAGGGGGACAGGGTTACGAGCAGTACTTC.

The rearrangement joins TRBV6-5 to TRBJ2-5; perhaps TRBD2 as D (6 bases). The J call may be mistaken, given a closer DNA end match to TRBJ2-7. The length of the CDR3 is 13 residues. Germline V gives CDR1 MNHEY, CDR2 SVGAGI. The CDR3 bases are TGTGCCAGCAGTTACTTGGGGGGACGCGAGCAGTACTTC. Protein sequence: CASSYLGGREQYF.

This clonotype has ten or more counts. The chain uses TRBV12-5 and TRBJ2-3; 14 nucleotides line up with TRBD2. Germline V CDR1 and CDR2: LGHNT, FRNRAP. Trimming took 6 bases from V and 0 from J; bases not matched to a gene: 11. The CDR3 runs 19 residues. This CDR3 reads CASGPGARLAGGSTDTQYF. Written as DNA, the CDR3 is TGTGCTAGTGGCCCCGGGGCGCGACTAGCGGGGGGGAGCACAGATACGCAGTATTTT.

This clonotype was observed a few times. This chain joins TRBV11-2 and TRBJ2-5; TRBD2 matches at 12 bases. Germline trimming cut 3 bases from V and 2 bases from J; bases unmatched to any gene: 7. This CDR3 comprises 17 residues. The V gene's germline CDR1 is SGHAT and CDR2 FQNNGV. CDR3 residues: CASSLGRLAGEQETQYF. The CDR3 region has the DNA TGTGCCAGCAGCTTGGGGAGACTAGCGGGGGAACAAGAGACCCAGTACTTC.

V usage is TRBV15 and J usage is TRBJ1-2; D is undetermined. V lost 0 bases, J lost 0 bases, and 5 bases lay in between. Germline CDR1 reads LNHNV; CDR2 reads YYDKDF (reference sequence). This CDR3 has 14 amino acids. The CDR3 sequence: CATSRDKTNYGYTF. CDR3 coding DNA: TGTGCCACCAGCAGAGACAAAACTAACTATGGCTACACCTTC. Combining the CDR3 with reference TRBV15 and TRBJ1-2 gives the whole variable domain DAMVIQNPRYQVTQFGKPVTLSCSQTLNHNVMYWYQQKSSQAPKLLFHYYDKDFNNEADTPDNFQSRRPNTSFCFLDIRSPGLGDTAMYLCATSRDKTNYGYTFGSGTRLTVV.

The rearrangement links TRBV5-1 to TRBJ1-1, with TRBD1 matching 7 bases. The J segment lost 4 bases and the V segment lost 4 bases, leaving 7 bases of the junction unmatched. Germline assignment: CDR1 SGHRS and CDR2 YFSETQ. This CDR3 has 14 residues. CDR3 sequence (DNA): TGCGCCAGCAGCATCCAGAACAGGGGCACTGAAGCTTTCTTT. Residues: CASSIQNRGTEAFF. The complete variable domain, with remaining parts taken from reference TRBV5-1 and TRBJ1-1, reads KAGVTQTPRYLIKTRGQQVTLSCSPISGHRSVSWYQQTPGQGLQFLFEYFSETQRNKGNFPGRFSGRQFSNSRSEMNVSTLELGDSALYLCASSIQNRGTEAFFGQGTRLTVV.

This chain connects TRBV12-3 or TRBV12-4 to TRBJ2-2, with a tentative D call TRBD1 (6 bases). The V end lost 5 bases, the J end lost 4 bases, and 11 bases lay between the germline ends. The CDR3 has 14 residues. CDR3 sequence (DNA): TGTGCCAGCAGTGACGGACAGTTCACCGGGGAGCTGTTTTTT. Translated, it gives CASSDGQFTGELFF.

The V gene is TRBV7-2, the J gene TRBJ2-1; D is unresolved. The germline V gene has CDR1 SGHTA and CDR2 FQGNSA. Trimming removed 5 bases from V and 7 bases from J, with 15 bases in between. This CDR3 has 14 amino acids. The CDR3 sequence is CASSAPGPRNEQFF. In DNA, the CDR3 is TGTGCCAGCAGCGCACCGGGCCCCCGTAATGAGCAGTTCTTC. Full variable domain (outside the CDR3, taken from reference TRBV7-2 and TRBJ2-1): GAGVSQSPSNKVTEKGKDVELRCDPISGHTALYWYRQSLGQGLEFLIYFQGNSAPDKSGLPSDRFSAERTGGSVSTLTIQRTQQEDSAVYLCASSAPGPRNEQFFGPGTRLTVL.

The genes are TRBV7-2 and TRBJ2-5; possible D gene TRBD2, 6 bases. The length of the CDR3 is 16 residues. Deletions cut 2 bases from V and 2 bases from J, with 15 bases between. Germline V gene sequence: CDR1 SGHTA, CDR2 FQGNSA. The CDR3 reads CASSLNLATRQETQYF. The CDR3 DNA follows: TGTGCCAGCAGCTTAAACCTAGCGACAAGACAAGAGACCCAGTACTTC.

Details on this clonotype: A junction boundary mismatches the germline segment, possibly from a read error. The gene calls are TRBV5-1 and TRBJ2-5; 7 bases agree with TRBD1. Germline V gives CDR1 SGHRS, CDR2 YFSETQ. There are 15 residues in the CDR3. The CDR3 bases are TGCACCAGCGGTGAACAGGGGTACATCCAAGAGACCCAGTACTTC. Its protein is CTSGEQGYIQETQYF.

On this clonotype itself: One junction end does not reproduce the germline sequence, and a read error may be involved. This rearrangement joins TRBV5-1 to TRBJ2-1, with D perhaps matching TRBD2 (6 bases). The CDR3 loop spans 21 amino acids. The germline gives CDR1 SGHRS, CDR2 YFSETQ. CDR3 loop: CASSLSPVGGNHYRSYDEQFF. CDR3 DNA: TGCGCCAGCAGCTTGTCCCCGGTTGGGGGGAATCACTATAGGTCCTACGATGAGCAGTTCTTC.

The rearrangement links TRBV7-2 to TRBJ2-1; perhaps TRBD1 as D (5 bases). The CDR3 length is 15 residues. Looked up from germline, CDR1 is SGHTA and CDR2 is FQGNSA. Trimming shortened V by 1 base and J by 7 bases, and 14 bases separated the two germline ends. The CDR3 DNA follows: TGTGCCAGCAGCTTAGGGTTAGGGGTCCAGAATGAGCAGTTCTTC. This translates into CASSLGLGVQNEQFF.

This clonotype has only one observation. The chain carries TRBV6-4 and TRBJ1-1, with 7 bases lining up with TRBD1. CDR1 is MRHNA and CDR2 is SNTAGT in the germline V gene. Trimming removed 6 bases from V and 0 bases from J; junction bases left unmatched: 10. This CDR3 contains 16 residues. The CDR3 loop is CASSDGTVALNTEAFF. The CDR3 DNA reads as TGTGCCAGCAGCGACGGGACAGTGGCCCTGAACACTGAAGCTTTCTTT.

The chain combines TRBV3-1 with TRBJ2-4, with D perhaps TRBD1 or TRBD2 (6 bases each). The J call may be wrong; the DNA end is better matched by TRBJ2-7. The CDR3 has 13 amino acids. From germline, CDR1 is LGHDT and CDR2 YNNKEL (reference sequence). CDR3 sequence reads: CASTLGGRNEQYF. The CDR3 DNA sequence: TGTGCCAGCACCTTAGGGGGGCGTAACGAGCAGTACTTC.

In its sample, this clonotype was seen a few times. The chain links TRBV9 to TRBJ2-5; 13 bases are shared with TRBD2. With 3 bases clipped from V and 1 base from J, the junction kept 3 bases outside the gene matches. The CDR3 runs 16 residues. Germline V gene sequence: CDR1 SGDLS, CDR2 YYNGEE. CDR3 amino acids: CASSAGLAGAQETQYF. CDR3 nucleotide sequence: TGTGCCAGCAGCGCAGGACTAGCGGGGGCCCAAGAGACCCAGTACTTC.

This clonotype was seen a handful of times. This chain connects TRBV28 to TRBJ2-7, with a tentative D call TRBD1 (6 bases). From germline, CDR1 is MDHEN and CDR2 SYDVKM. The CDR3 length is 12 residues. Trimming took 8 bases from V and 7 from J, leaving 15 bases between them. The chain's CDR3 is CASHGQIREQYF. In DNA form, the CDR3 reads TGTGCCAGCCATGGACAGATTCGGGAGCAGTACTTC.

The chain combines TRBV9 with TRBJ2-5; 8 bases align to TRBD1. Trimming at V came to 0 bases and at J to 5 bases, leaving 6 bases not matched to a gene. The CDR3 loop spans 15 amino acids. Germline V gene lookup returns CDR1 SGDLS and CDR2 YYNGEE. CDR3 in amino acids: CASSVAGQGEETQYF. CDR3 DNA: TGTGCCAGCAGCGTAGCCGGACAGGGTGAGGAGACCCAGTACTTC.

V and J are TRBV28 and TRBJ2-1, with D uncertain. The CDR3 is 14 residues long. CDR1 and CDR2 from the germline V gene are MDHEN and SYDVKM. V dropped 5 bases and J dropped 7 bases, with 15 bases sitting between them. The CDR3 sequence: CASSAGSLLNEQFF. CDR3 nucleotide sequence: TGTGCCAGCAGTGCCGGGTCCCTCCTGAATGAGCAGTTCTTC.

The gene calls are TRBV12-5 and TRBJ2-5; D may be TRBD1 (6 bases). From germline, CDR1 is LGHNT and CDR2 FRNRAP. V was clipped by 1 base and J by 9 bases, with 9 bases between them. The CDR3 has 12 amino acids. CDR3 nucleotides: TGTGCTAGTGGTTTGGACGGACAGCCCCAGTACTTC. It specifies CASGLDGQPQYF.

This clonotype was seen more than once but under ten times. This chain connects TRBV29-1 to TRBJ2-2, with a possible D match to TRBD1 (5 bases). Germline CDR1 and CDR2: SQVTM and ANQGSEA. V was pared by 5 bases and J by 4 bases, with 14 bases between. The CDR3 covers 14 residues. The CDR3 sequence is CSVRGRVGTGELFF. Written as DNA, the CDR3 is TGCAGCGTTAGGGGCAGGGTTGGCACCGGGGAGCTGTTTTTT.

The chain combines TRBV7-6 with TRBJ2-7; 12 bases align to TRBD2. Germline V CDR1 and CDR2: SGHVS, FNYEAQ. This CDR3 contains 17 residues. Germline trimming cut 4 bases from V and 1 base from J; bases unmatched to any gene: 8. The CDR3 DNA follows: TGTGCCAGCAGCTCGGAGGGGGGACTAGCGGGTTCCTACGAGCAGTACTTC. Its protein is CASSSEGGLAGSYEQYF. Full variable domain (remainder filled in from reference TRBV7-6 and TRBJ2-7): GAGVSQSPRYKVTKRGQDVALRCDPISGHVSLYWYRQALGQGPEFLTYFNYEAQQDKSGLPNDRFSAERPEGSISTLTIQRTEQRDSAMYRCASSSEGGLAGSYEQYFGPGTRLTVT.

This chain joins TRBV7-8 and TRBJ1-5; 10 bases match TRBD1. The trim removed 7 bases at V and 5 bases at J, leaving 5 bases unmatched. There are 14 residues in the CDR3. Germline assignment: CDR1 SGHVS and CDR2 FQNEAQ. The CDR3 region has the DNA TGTGCCAGCATCCTTGGGACAGGGGATCAGCCCCAGCATTTT. This translates into CASILGTGDQPQHF.

V and J are TRBV9 and TRBJ1-2, with 7 bases that match TRBD1. The CDR3 is made up of 16 amino acids. V gave up 3 bases and J gave up 4 bases; unmatched junction bases: 12. CDR1 is SGDLS, CDR2 YYNGEE, per germline. The CDR3 loop reads CASSASSTGLSYGYTF. The CDR3 bases are TGTGCCAGCAGCGCCTCCTCGACAGGGCTGAGCTATGGCTACACCTTC.

This clonotype appeared a single time. The V call is TRBV7-2, the J call TRBJ1-2, with no clear D. Germline-derived CDR1 and CDR2 are SGHTA and FQGNSA. The V and J ends lost 5 bases and 8 bases respectively, with 18 bases between them. This CDR3 comprises 14 residues. CDR3 sequence (DNA): TGTGCCAGCAGCCCCGCCGGGCAGGCGTTGGGCTACACCTTC. Its protein product is CASSPAGQALGYTF.